This paragraph reports one T cell receptor beta chain. This record comes from a study of blood T cell repertoires in COVID-19. Per the germline V gene, CDR1 is MDHEN and CDR2 is SYDVKM. The CDR3 length is 12 residues. V was pared by 9 bases and J by 3 bases, with 12 bases between. The repertoire was sequenced with immunoSEQ multiplex PCR; TCRdb's copy has only in-frame clones and lacks some. The data show some 170,000 clones, approximately 88% seen once. This receptor was taken from a woman in her thirties or forties with COVID-19, enrolled during active disease. The source material was peripheral blood. The V and J genes are TRBV28 and TRBJ2-7; the D gene is possibly TRBD2 (7 bases). The CDR3 DNA follows: TGTGCCAGGGGGGGGCATCTCTACGAGCAGTACTTC. Its translation: CARGGHLYEQYF.